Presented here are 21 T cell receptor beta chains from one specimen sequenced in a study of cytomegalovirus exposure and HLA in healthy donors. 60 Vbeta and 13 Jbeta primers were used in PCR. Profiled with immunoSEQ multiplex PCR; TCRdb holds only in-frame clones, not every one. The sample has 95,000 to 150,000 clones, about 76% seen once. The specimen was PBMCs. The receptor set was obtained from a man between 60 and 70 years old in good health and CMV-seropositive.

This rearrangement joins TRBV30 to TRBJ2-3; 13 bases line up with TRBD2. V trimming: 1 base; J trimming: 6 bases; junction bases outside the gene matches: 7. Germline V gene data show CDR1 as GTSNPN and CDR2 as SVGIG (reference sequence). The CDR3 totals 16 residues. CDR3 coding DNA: TGTGCCTGGAGTGGGGGACTAGCGGGACCCGCGGATACGCAGTATTTT. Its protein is CAWSGGLAGPADTQYF.

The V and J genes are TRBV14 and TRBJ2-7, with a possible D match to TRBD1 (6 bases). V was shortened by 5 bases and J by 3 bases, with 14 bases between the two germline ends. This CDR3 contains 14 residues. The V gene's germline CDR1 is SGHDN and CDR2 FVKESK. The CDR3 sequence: CASSEGLQGYEQYF. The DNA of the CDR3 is TGTGCCAGCAGCGAGGGGTTACAGGGCTACGAGCAGTACTTC.

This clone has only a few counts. As DNA, the CDR3 is TGCAGCGTTAGACAGGGGACTAGCGGGACCTACGAGCAGTACTTC. This translates into CSVRQGTSGTYEQYF. This chain uses TRBV29-1 with TRBJ2-7; 13 bases are shared with TRBD2. V dropped 5 bases and J dropped 2; count of bases not matched to a gene: 6. Germline values: CDR1 SQVTM, CDR2 ANQGSEA. This CDR3 is built from 15 residues.

The DNA of the CDR3 is TGTGCCAGCTCATTGGACAGGGAAAAACTGTTTTTT. Translation: CASSLDREKLFF. The chain links TRBV18 to TRBJ1-4, with 7 bases matching TRBD1. Germline V gene data show CDR1 as KGHSH and CDR2 as LQKENI. This CDR3 comprises 12 residues. V trimming: 5 bases; J trimming: 8 bases; junction bases outside the gene matches: 2. Using reference TRBV18 and TRBJ1-4 for the parts outside the CDR3, the full variable domain is NAGVMQNPRHLVRRRGQEARLRCSPMKGHSHVYWYRQLPEEGLKFMVYLQKENIIDESGMPKERFSAEFPKEGPSILRIQQVVRGDSAAYFCASSLDREKLFFGSGTQLSVL.

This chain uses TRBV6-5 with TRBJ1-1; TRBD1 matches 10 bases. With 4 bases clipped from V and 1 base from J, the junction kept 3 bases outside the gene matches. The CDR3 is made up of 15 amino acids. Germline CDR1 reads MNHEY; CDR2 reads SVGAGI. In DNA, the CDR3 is TGTGCCAGCAGTTCGGGGACAGGGGCGAACACTGAAGCTTTCTTT. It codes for CASSSGTGANTEAFF.

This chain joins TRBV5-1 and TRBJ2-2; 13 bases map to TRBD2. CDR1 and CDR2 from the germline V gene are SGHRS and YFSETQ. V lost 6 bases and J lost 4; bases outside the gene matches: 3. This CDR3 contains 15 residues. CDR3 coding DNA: TGCGCCAGCACCTGGACTAGCGGGAGCACCGGGGAGCTGTTTTTT. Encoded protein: CASTWTSGSTGELFF.

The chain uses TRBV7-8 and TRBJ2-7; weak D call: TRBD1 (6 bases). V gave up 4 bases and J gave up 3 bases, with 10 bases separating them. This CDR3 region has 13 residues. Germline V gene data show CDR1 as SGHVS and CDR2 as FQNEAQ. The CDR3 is CASSYSDSYEQYF. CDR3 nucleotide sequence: TGTGCCAGCAGCTATTCGGACAGCTACGAGCAGTACTTC.

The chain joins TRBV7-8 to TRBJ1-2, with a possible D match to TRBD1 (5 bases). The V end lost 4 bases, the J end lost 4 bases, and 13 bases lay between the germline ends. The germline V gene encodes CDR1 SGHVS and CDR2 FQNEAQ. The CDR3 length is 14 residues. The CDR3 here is CASSSQFGGYGYTF. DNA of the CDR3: TGTGCCAGCAGCTCCCAGTTCGGGGGCTATGGCTACACCTTC.

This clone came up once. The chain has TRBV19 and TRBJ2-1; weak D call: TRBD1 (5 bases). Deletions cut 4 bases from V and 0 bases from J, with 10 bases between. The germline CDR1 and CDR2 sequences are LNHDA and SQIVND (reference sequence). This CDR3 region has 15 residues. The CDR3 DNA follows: TGTGCCAGTAGTAACAGGCCCAGCTCCTACAATGAGCAGTTCTTC. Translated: CASSNRPSSYNEQFF.

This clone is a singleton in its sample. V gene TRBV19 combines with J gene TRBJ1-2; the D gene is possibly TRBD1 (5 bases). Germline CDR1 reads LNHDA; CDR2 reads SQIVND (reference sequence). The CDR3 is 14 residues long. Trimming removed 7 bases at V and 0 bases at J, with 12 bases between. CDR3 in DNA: TGTGCCAGTAACCAGGGCAGAACTAACTATGGCTACACCTTC. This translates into CASNQGRTNYGYTF.

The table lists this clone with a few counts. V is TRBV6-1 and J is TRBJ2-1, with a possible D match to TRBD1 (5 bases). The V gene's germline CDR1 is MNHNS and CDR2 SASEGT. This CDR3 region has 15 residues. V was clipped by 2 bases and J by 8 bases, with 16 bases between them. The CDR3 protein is CASSEPILRVHEQFF. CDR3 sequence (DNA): TGTGCCAGCAGTGAACCGATACTCAGGGTGCATGAGCAGTTCTTC.

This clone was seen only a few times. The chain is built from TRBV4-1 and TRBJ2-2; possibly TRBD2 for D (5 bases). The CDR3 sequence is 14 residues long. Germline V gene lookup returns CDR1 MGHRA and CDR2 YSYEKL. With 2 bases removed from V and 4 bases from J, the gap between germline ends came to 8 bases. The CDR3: CASSQIASTGELFF. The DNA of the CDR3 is TGCGCCAGCAGCCAAATAGCGTCCACCGGGGAGCTGTTTTTT.

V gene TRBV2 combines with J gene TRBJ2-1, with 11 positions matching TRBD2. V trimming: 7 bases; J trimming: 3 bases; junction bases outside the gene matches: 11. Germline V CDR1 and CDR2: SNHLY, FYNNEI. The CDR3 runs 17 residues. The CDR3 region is CASTQGTSGKYYNEQFF. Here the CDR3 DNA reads TGTGCCAGCACCCAAGGGACTAGCGGAAAATACTACAATGAGCAGTTCTTC. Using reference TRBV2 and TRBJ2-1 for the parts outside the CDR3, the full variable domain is EPEVTQTPSHQVTQMGQEVILRCVPISNHLYFYWYRQILGQKVEFLVSFYNNEISEKSEIFDDQFSVERPDGSNFTLKIRSTKLEDSAMYFCASTQGTSGKYYNEQFFGPGTRLTVL.

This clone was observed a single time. The CDR3 region is CASSLDRGEDGYTF. DNA of the CDR3: TGCGCCAGCAGCTTGGACAGGGGTGAGGATGGCTACACCTTC. The chain combines TRBV5-1 with TRBJ1-2; 7 bases line up with TRBD1. This CDR3 has 14 amino acids. Germline lookup yields CDR1 SGHRS and CDR2 YFSETQ. The junction had 5 bases not matched to a gene; V was cut back by 0 bases and J by 6 bases.

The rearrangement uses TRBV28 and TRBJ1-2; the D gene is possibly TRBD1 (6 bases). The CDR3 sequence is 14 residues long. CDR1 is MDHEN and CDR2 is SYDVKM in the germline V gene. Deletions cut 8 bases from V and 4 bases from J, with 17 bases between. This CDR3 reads CASRGGVLGYGYTF. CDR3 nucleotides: TGTGCCAGCCGGGGGGGCGTCCTAGGCTATGGCTACACCTTC.

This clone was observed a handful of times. CDR3 coding DNA: TGTGCCAGCAGCTTATCCCAGGGGCGGGAACTGTTTTTT. As protein: CASSLSQGRELFF. The V call is TRBV7-2, the J call TRBJ1-4; D might be TRBD1 (6 bases). V was clipped by 2 bases and J by 12 bases, with 13 bases between them. The length of the CDR3 is 13 residues. In germline, CDR1 is SGHTA, CDR2 FQGNSA.

The CDR3 nucleotides read TGTGCCAGCAGCCTCCGGACTAGCGGGAGTAGTTTGGCCGGGGAGCTGTTTTTT. Amino acid sequence: CASSLRTSGSSLAGELFF. The chain joins TRBV5-5 to TRBJ2-2; 13 nucleotides line up with TRBD2. This CDR3 has 18 residues. In germline, CDR1 is SGHKS, CDR2 YYEKEE (reference sequence). Trimming cost V 4 bases and J 6 bases; bases outside gene matches: 12.

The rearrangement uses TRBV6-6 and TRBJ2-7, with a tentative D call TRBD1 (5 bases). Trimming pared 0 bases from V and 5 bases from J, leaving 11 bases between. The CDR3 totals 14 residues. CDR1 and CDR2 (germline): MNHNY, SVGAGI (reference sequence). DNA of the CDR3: TGTGCCAGCAGTTACTCGATGGGGCTGGACGAGCAGTACTTC. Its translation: CASSYSMGLDEQYF.

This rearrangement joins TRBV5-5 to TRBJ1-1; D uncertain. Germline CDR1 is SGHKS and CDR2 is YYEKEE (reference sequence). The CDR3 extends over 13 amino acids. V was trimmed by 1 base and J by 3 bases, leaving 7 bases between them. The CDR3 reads CASSLSQYTEAFF. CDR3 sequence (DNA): TGTGCCAGCAGCTTGAGTCAGTACACTGAAGCTTTCTTT.

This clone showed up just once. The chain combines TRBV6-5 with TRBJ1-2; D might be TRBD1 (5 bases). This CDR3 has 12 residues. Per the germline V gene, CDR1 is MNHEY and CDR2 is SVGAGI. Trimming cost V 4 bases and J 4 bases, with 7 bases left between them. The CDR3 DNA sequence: TGTGCCAGCAGTTCACAGGTCTATGGCTACACCTTC. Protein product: CASSSQVYGYTF.

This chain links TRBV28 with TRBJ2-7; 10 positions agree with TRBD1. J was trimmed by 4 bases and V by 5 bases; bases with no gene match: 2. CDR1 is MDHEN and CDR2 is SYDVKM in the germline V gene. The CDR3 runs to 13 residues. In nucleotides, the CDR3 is TGTGCCAGCAGTGACAGGGGGCGTTACGAGCAGTACTTC. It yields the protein CASSDRGRYEQYF.